This T cell receptor beta chain was profiled in a study of cytomegalovirus exposure and HLA in healthy donors. This clone is a singleton in its sample. Data came from immunoSEQ multiplex PCR; TCRdb stores just in-frame clones and leaves some out. The sample lists over 150,000 clones; roughly 86% were seen once. V lost 1 base and J 5 bases, leaving 6 bases between the germline ends. From germline, CDR1 is LNHNV and CDR2 YYDKDF (reference sequence). The length of the CDR3 is 12 residues. The rearrangement joins TRBV15 to TRBJ2-7; no firm D call. This TCR was recovered from a man aged 18 to 30 in good health and CMV-seropositive. The sequencing input was PBMCs. CDR3: CATSRVGDEQYF. As DNA, the CDR3 is TGTGCCACCAGCAGAGTCGGAGACGAGCAGTACTTC.